This TCR beta chain came from a study of T-cell reconstitution after alpha-beta-depleted transplantation in children. Study-wide results and limits: Among T cells one year after transplant, newly produced cells accounted for most counts and diversity.

This CDR3 has 13 amino acids. In germline, CDR1 is SGHRS, CDR2 YFSETQ. Trimming left V 4 bases short and J 3 bases short, with 7 bases between. This sample's TCRbeta library carried unique molecular identifier barcodes. TCRdb ran MiXCR on the PCR reads and lists one entry per CDR3 protein. Among some 200,000 distinct CDR3 sequences listed, about a tenth were seen once. This clonotype was seen repeatedly, ten times or more. Its antigen is not identified. The source material was PBMCs, sampled before TCRalphabeta/CD19-depleted stem cell transplant. This clonotype was sampled from a child less than two years old with acute myeloid leukemia, due to receive a stem cell transplant. The genes are TRBV5-1 and TRBJ2-2; D may be TRBD1 or TRBD2 (5 bases each). CDR3 residues: CASSRDDTGELFF. DNA of the CDR3: TGCGCCAGCAGCAGGGACGACACCGGGGAGCTGTTTTTT.